This T cell receptor beta chain was profiled in a study of T cell responses to AZD1222 COVID-19 vaccine. Generated by immunoSEQ multiplex PCR, the TCRdb table keeps only in-frame clones and is missing some. This sample carries about 83,000 clones, 86% of them seen once, and the ten largest clones take about 9.5%. Germline values: CDR1 SGHTA, CDR2 FQGNSA. Trimming took off 2 bases at V and 1 base at J, with 8 bases between the two ends. The CDR3 contains 14 residues. Sequencing used peripheral blood, obtained on day 0 of AZD1222 vaccination. The chain combines TRBV7-2 with TRBJ2-5, with D unclear. This receptor was obtained from an adult in good health. CDR3: CASSLRPAQETQYF. In DNA, the CDR3 is TGTGCCAGCAGCTTAAGGCCAGCCCAAGAGACCCAGTACTTC.